One and the same sample provided the 21 T cell receptor beta chains below, sequenced in a study of blood T cells in healthy people across ages. PCR was performed a second time for about 7 to 11 cycles using a sample-barcoded 5' primer and a J-beta primer mix. Each CDR3 protein gets one entry after TCRdb re-called the 5' RACE reads with MiXCR. The sample holds 1.5 million to 2 million distinct CDR3 sequences, approximately 32% seen once. The sample comprised blood. The receptors originated from a woman in her thirties in good health.

This clonotype was seen a single time. This sequence joins TRBV5-1 and TRBJ2-2, with D perhaps given as TRBD1 or TRBD2 (5 bases each). This CDR3 spans 14 amino acids. With 2 bases removed from V and 4 bases from J, the gap between germline ends came to 9 bases. Per germline, CDR1 SGHRS and CDR2 YFSETQ. DNA of the CDR3: TGCGCCAGCAGCTTACAGGCGGGCACCGGGGAGCTGTTTTTT. The encoded protein is CASSLQAGTGELFF.

The chain has TRBV20-1 and TRBJ1-5; D not certain. The CDR3 has 11 residues. The germline V gene encodes CDR1 DFQATT and CDR2 SNEGSKA (reference sequence). The germline V and J ends were trimmed by 5 bases and 11 bases, with 13 bases remaining between them. In DNA form, the CDR3 reads TGCAGTGCTCACCGATCAGAAACCCAGCATTTT. Residues: CSAHRSETQHF.

This chain uses TRBV28 with TRBJ2-1; TRBD2 might be the D (5 bases). The V end lost 3 bases, the J end lost 6 bases, and 18 bases lay between the germline ends. Per the germline V gene, CDR1 is MDHEN and CDR2 is SYDVKM. CDR3 length: 16 residues. The CDR3 DNA is TGTGCCAGCAGTTTCCCCTTCGGGCTAGCCTCCAATGAGCAGTTCTTC. Protein sequence: CASSFPFGLASNEQFF. Together with reference TRBV28 and TRBJ2-1, the CDR3 gives the full variable domain: DVKVTQSSRYLVKRTGEKVFLECVQDMDHENMFWYRQDPGLGLRLIYFSYDVKMKEKGDIPEGYSVSREKKERFSLILESASTNQTSMYLCASSFPFGLASNEQFFGPGTRLTVL.

This clonotype was found a few times. DNA of the CDR3: TGTGCCAGCAGTTTACTCCCGGGACAGGGGATCTACGAGCAGTACTTC. This sequence encodes CASSLLPGQGIYEQYF. V is TRBV28 and J is TRBJ2-7; 10 nucleotides align to TRBD1. The V and J ends lost 2 bases and 3 bases, in that order; junction bases with no gene match: 7. The CDR3 is made up of 16 amino acids. Germline V lookup: CDR1 MDHEN, CDR2 SYDVKM. The full variable domain, its missing parts supplied by reference TRBV28 and TRBJ2-7, is DVKVTQSSRYLVKRTGEKVFLECVQDMDHENMFWYRQDPGLGLRLIYFSYDVKMKEKGDIPEGYSVSREKKERFSLILESASTNQTSMYLCASSLLPGQGIYEQYFGPGTRLTVT.

In its sample, this clonotype was seen a few times. The chain joins TRBV30 to TRBJ2-1; weak D call: TRBD1 (6 bases). The CDR3 has 15 amino acids. The germline CDR1 and CDR2 sequences are GTSNPN and SVGIG (reference sequence). V was shortened by 1 base and J by 0 bases, with 10 bases between the two germline ends. The CDR3: CAWSGTGSSYNEQFF. CDR3 bases: TGTGCCTGGAGTGGAACAGGGAGCTCCTACAATGAGCAGTTCTTC.

The chain is built from TRBV4-2 and TRBJ1-2; D gene unclear. The CDR3 spans 15 residues. Trimming took off 0 bases at V and 1 base at J, with 9 bases between the two ends. Germline loops: CDR1 LGHNA, CDR2 YNFKEQ. CDR3 region: CASSQESGLNYGYTF. In nucleotides, the CDR3 is TGTGCCAGCAGCCAAGAGTCCGGGCTTAACTATGGCTACACCTTC.

CDR3 loop: CASKQTSGTPKNIQYF. Written as DNA, the CDR3 is TGTGCCAGCAAACAGACTAGCGGGACCCCCAAAAACATTCAGTACTTC. The chain uses TRBV11-2 and TRBJ2-4; 11 positions agree with TRBD2. With V trimmed by 7 bases and J by 2 bases, 7 bases remained unmatched. The CDR3 is 16 amino acids. Per the germline V gene, CDR1 is SGHAT and CDR2 is FQNNGV. Full variable domain (rest looked up from reference TRBV11-2 and TRBJ2-4): EAGVAQSPRYKIIEKRQSVAFWCNPISGHATLYWYQQILGQGPKLLIQFQNNGVVDDSQLPKDRFSAERLKGVDSTLKIQPAKLEDSAVYLCASKQTSGTPKNIQYFGAGTRLSVL.

This sequence joins TRBV20-1 and TRBJ1-5; weak D call: TRBD1 (6 bases). With 4 bases removed from V and 5 bases from J, the gap between germline ends came to 9 bases. Germline CDR1 is DFQATT and CDR2 is SNEGSKA (reference sequence). This CDR3 region has 12 residues. CDR3 coding DNA: TGCAGTGCTAACAGGGCGGATCAGCCCCAGCATTTT. Its protein product is CSANRADQPQHF.

Regarding this clonotype: No conserved phenylalanine or tryptophan is present at the end of the CDR3, so a read error is the likely explanation. This chain connects TRBV20-1 to TRBJ2-1; D not resolved. CDR3 length: 13 residues. Germline CDR1 and CDR2: DFQATT and SNEGSKA (reference sequence). V lost 4 bases to trimming and J lost 0 bases, with 7 bases between them. The CDR3 nucleotides are TGCAGTGCTAAAGACAACTCCTACAATGAGCAGTTCTTA. It specifies CSAKDNSYNEQFL.

The chain carries TRBV7-6 and TRBJ1-6; the D is unclear. Trimming removed 2 bases from V and 3 bases from J, with 14 bases in between. This CDR3 has 17 amino acids. From germline, CDR1 is SGHVS and CDR2 FNYEAQ. The CDR3 sequence is CASSLILKACYNSPLHF. CDR3 nucleotide sequence: TGTGCCAGCAGCTTAATCCTGAAGGCGTGCTATAATTCACCCCTCCACTTT.

In this sample, this clonotype turned up a few times. This may arise from a read error, as a much more abundant clone is one base away. This rearrangement joins TRBV27 to TRBJ2-7; D not resolved. V shed 3 bases and J shed 7 bases, with 13 bases lying between them. Germline values: CDR1 MNHEY, CDR2 SMNVEV (reference sequence). The CDR3 contains 13 residues. The CDR3 loop is CASSFARWDEQYF. The CDR3 DNA sequence: TGTGCCAGCAGTTTTGCCAGATGGGATGAGCAGTACTTC.

This chain uses TRBV28 with TRBJ2-5, with 8 bases that match TRBD1. The end of the DNA fits TRBJ2-7 better, so the J call may be wrong. The CDR3 is made up of 17 amino acids. The germline V gene has CDR1 MDHEN and CDR2 SYDVKM. CDR3 nucleotide sequence: TGTGCCAGCAGTTTAAAGGTCCTTGAGACAGGGGACTACGAGCAGTACTTC. Amino acids: CASSLKVLETGDYEQYF.

This rearrangement joins TRBV27 to TRBJ2-1; D not resolved. CDR1 and CDR2 from the germline V gene are MNHEY and SMNVEV (reference sequence). CDR3 length: 12 amino acids. V lost 8 bases, J lost 9 bases, and 14 bases lay in between. The CDR3 nucleotides are TGTGCCAGCCGCCTGATGGGTGGTGAGCAGTTCTTC. Translated, it gives CASRLMGGEQFF.

This chain uses TRBV3-1 with TRBJ1-1; tentatively, D is TRBD1 (6 bases). Trimming removed 5 bases from V and 1 base from J, with 14 bases in between. CDR3 length: 15 amino acids. Germline values: CDR1 LGHDT, CDR2 YNNKEL (reference sequence). CDR3 amino acids: CASSDPGTPNTEAFF. The CDR3 DNA follows: TGTGCCAGCAGCGACCCCGGGACACCGAACACTGAAGCTTTCTTT.

The chain has TRBV5-6 and TRBJ2-6; 7 bases agree with TRBD2. Germline CDR1 and CDR2: SGHDT and YYEEEE. The V segment lost 6 bases and the J segment 2 bases; nucleotides outside the gene matches: 5. The CDR3 contains 15 residues. CDR3 in amino acids: CASMLSGTGANVLTF. The CDR3, as DNA: TGTGCCAGCATGCTGAGCGGGACTGGGGCCAACGTCCTGACTTTC.

About this clonotype itself: A read error may produce the germline difference seen at one junction end. V is TRBV3-1 and J is TRBJ1-1; 7 nucleotides line up with TRBD1. This CDR3 has 15 residues. The germline V gene has CDR1 LGHDT and CDR2 YNNKEL (reference sequence). Written as DNA, the CDR3 is TGCGCCAGCAGCCAACAGACAGGGCTGGACACTGAAGCTTTCTTT. This translates into CASSQQTGLDTEAFF.

The genes are TRBV7-2 and TRBJ2-1; the match to TRBD2 covers 10 bases. Losses at the gene ends were 2 bases for V and 9 bases for J; bases not matched to a gene: 7. The germline V gene has CDR1 SGHTA and CDR2 FQGNSA. The CDR3 is 15 residues long. The CDR3 DNA reads as TGTGCCAGCAGCTTAAGCGGGAGGGCCTGTGGTGAGCAGTTCTTC. This sequence encodes CASSLSGRACGEQFF.

This clonotype was counted a single time. This sequence joins TRBV10-3 and TRBJ2-7; D is unclear. Near its end, the DNA agrees better with TRBJ2-5, so the J call may be wrong. CDR1 and CDR2 from the germline V gene are ENHRY and SYGVKD. The CDR3 runs 13 residues. The CDR3 coding sequence is TGTGCCATCAGTGAGTCGAATTTGGAGACCCAGTACTTC. Encoded protein: CAISESNLETQYF.

The CDR3 DNA reads TGTGCCAGCGGGGGGCCAGTAATTGAGGACGAGCAGTACTTC. Translated: CASGGPVIEDEQYF. J is TRBJ2-7 and V is TRBV2; D may correspond to TRBD1 or TRBD2 (6 bases each). This CDR3 has 14 amino acids. With 8 bases removed from V and 5 bases from J, the gap between germline ends came to 19 bases. Germline CDR1 reads SNHLY; CDR2 reads FYNNEI. Full variable domain (missing parts from reference TRBV2 and TRBJ2-7): EPEVTQTPSHQVTQMGQEVILRCVPISNHLYFYWYRQILGQKVEFLVSFYNNEISEKSEIFDDQFSVERPDGSNFTLKIRSTKLEDSAMYFCASGGPVIEDEQYFGPGTRLTVT.

This clonotype was counted between two and nine times. The chain combines TRBV6-1 with TRBJ2-5, with TRBD1 matching over 10 bases. Unmatched junction bases numbered 7, after V lost 3 bases and J lost 3 bases. This CDR3 comprises 16 residues. The germline gives CDR1 MNHNS, CDR2 SASEGT. The CDR3 bases are TGTGCCAGCAGTGAGATACCGGGACAGGGGAAAGAGACCCAGTACTTC. This sequence encodes CASSEIPGQGKETQYF.

This clonotype was seen a single time. The rearrangement uses TRBV5-6 and TRBJ1-1; weak D call: TRBD1 (6 bases). There are 13 residues in the CDR3. V was shortened by 2 bases and J by 8 bases, with 13 bases between the two germline ends. The germline gives CDR1 SGHDT, CDR2 YYEEEE. As DNA, the CDR3 is TGTGCCAGCAGCTTAAATCCGGGGGCGGAAGCTTTCTTT. Protein: CASSLNPGAEAFF. The full variable domain, in which reference TRBV5-6 and TRBJ1-1 provide the parts outside the CDR3, is DAGVTQSPTHLIKTRGQQVTLRCSPKSGHDTVSWYQQALGQGPQFIFQYYEEEERQRGNFPDRFSGHQFPNYSSELNVNALLLGDSALYLCASSLNPGAEAFFGQGTRLTVV.